These 32 T cell receptor beta chains share one sample of origin, sequenced in a study of Ad26.COV2.S vaccination and SARS-CoV-2 variants. As to treatment: approximately 18 received Ad26.COV2.S at low or high dose, single or two shots; several received placebo; per-sample allocation not given. Specimen acquisition occurred on day 63 following the initial vaccine or placebo injection. This table comes from immunoSEQ multiplex PCR, and its TCRdb copy is limited to in-frame clones, with some not included. This sample has 300,000 to 400,000 clones, with 88% found just once. The sequences come from peripheral blood, collected in a trial of Ad26.COV2.S vaccine versus placebo. The receptors were gathered from a person aged 18 to 65 who received the Ad26.COV2.S COVID-19 vaccine or a placebo.

The J gene is TRBJ2-3, the V gene TRBV10-3, with 13 bases lining up with TRBD2. CDR1 and CDR2 from the germline V gene are ENHRY and SYGVKD. Trimming at V came to 6 bases and at J to 5 bases, leaving 5 bases not matched to a gene. CDR3 length: 15 amino acids. CDR3 in DNA: TGTGCCATCAGCCGGACTAGCGGGAGTCAAGATACGCAGTATTTT. It codes for CAISRTSGSQDTQYF.

The chain is built from TRBV16 and TRBJ2-3, with 10 bases identical to TRBD1. Germline loops: CDR1 KGHSY, CDR2 FQNENV. V lost 5 bases, J lost 3 bases, and 2 bases stayed unmatched. CDR3 length: 14 amino acids. DNA of the CDR3: TGTGCCAGCAGCGACAGGGGGCGAACAGATACGCAGTATTTT. Its translation is CASSDRGRTDTQYF.

The chain is built from TRBV30 and TRBJ1-2; TRBD1 agrees at 7 bases. The J segment lost 5 bases and the V segment lost 3 bases, leaving 9 bases of the junction unmatched. This CDR3 spans 14 amino acids. Looked up from germline, CDR1 is GTSNPN and CDR2 is SVGIG (reference sequence). The CDR3 coding sequence is TGTGCCTGGAGCCTCCCAGGGGGTCGTTATGGCTACACCTTC. It yields the protein CAWSLPGGRYGYTF.

The chain uses TRBV9 and TRBJ1-2; D is undetermined. Germline CDR1 and CDR2: SGDLS and YYNGEE. V lost 3 bases, J lost 3 bases, and 12 bases lay in between. The CDR3 sequence is 14 residues long. CDR3 amino acids: CASSALNSYYGYTF. The DNA of the CDR3 is TGTGCCAGCAGCGCCCTCAACAGCTACTATGGCTACACCTTC.

The CDR3 DNA reads TGTGCCTGGAGTCTGGGACTAGCGGGAGGCGAGCAGTACTTC. As protein: CAWSLGLAGGEQYF. V and J are TRBV30 and TRBJ2-7; 15 positions agree with TRBD2. The CDR3 runs to 14 residues. The germline gives CDR1 GTSNPN, CDR2 SVGIG (reference sequence). Trimming took 2 bases from V and 6 from J; bases not matched to a gene: 2. Combining the CDR3 with reference TRBV30 and TRBJ2-7 gives the whole variable domain SQTIHQWPATLVQPVGSPLSLECTVEGTSNPNLYWYRQAAGRGLQLLFYSVGIGQISSEVPQNLSASRPQDRQFILSSKKLLLSDSGFYLCAWSLGLAGGEQYFGPGTRLTVT.

The chain recombines TRBV5-6 with TRBJ1-3, with 7 bases matching TRBD1. The germline V gene has CDR1 SGHDT and CDR2 YYEEEE. This CDR3 comprises 14 residues. V was clipped by 7 bases and J by 4 bases; unmatched bases: 8. The CDR3 reads CASGLGQRGNTIYF. The CDR3 region has the DNA TGTGCCAGCGGCCTGGGACAGAGAGGAAACACCATATATTTT. Full variable domain (remainder filled in from reference TRBV5-6 and TRBJ1-3): DAGVTQSPTHLIKTRGQQVTLRCSPKSGHDTVSWYQQALGQGPQFIFQYYEEEERQRGNFPDRFSGHQFPNYSSELNVNALLLGDSALYLCASGLGQRGNTIYFGEGSWLTVV.

This clone appeared once. The chain uses TRBV19 and TRBJ1-5; TRBD1 aligns across 7 bases. This CDR3 has 17 residues. Germline values: CDR1 LNHDA, CDR2 SQIVND (reference sequence). V shed 6 bases, J shed 0 bases, and the junction held 11 bases outside the gene matches. CDR3 nucleotide sequence: TGTGCCAGTAGGGCGAATCAGGGGGTCTATAGCAATCAGCCCCAGCATTTT. Translation: CASRANQGVYSNQPQHF.

The chain is built from TRBV6-1 and TRBJ2-2, with D maybe TRBD2 (6 bases). The germline CDR1 and CDR2 sequences are MNHNS and SASEGT. This CDR3 contains 17 residues. V lost 4 bases, J lost 0 bases, and 15 bases lay in between. The DNA for the CDR3 is TGTGCCAGCAGTGGTCGGGGGACTGTGACGAACACCGGGGAGCTGTTTTTT. Its translation is CASSGRGTVTNTGELFF.

This clone has a single count. J is TRBJ2-7 and V is TRBV28; TRBD1 aligns across 8 bases. The CDR3 contains 15 residues. J gave up 5 bases and V 3 bases, and 9 bases lay outside the gene matches. Germline V gene sequence: CDR1 MDHEN, CDR2 SYDVKM. CDR3 region: CASSFLAGGLDEQYF. The CDR3 DNA follows: TGTGCCAGCAGTTTTCTTGCAGGGGGCTTGGACGAGCAGTACTTC. The whole variable domain, filled in from reference TRBV28 and TRBJ2-7, reads DVKVTQSSRYLVKRTGEKVFLECVQDMDHENMFWYRQDPGLGLRLIYFSYDVKMKEKGDIPEGYSVSREKKERFSLILESASTNQTSMYLCASSFLAGGLDEQYFGPGTRLTVT.

The J gene is TRBJ2-4, the V gene TRBV5-4; the D gene could be TRBD1 or TRBD2 (5 bases each). Germline V gives CDR1 SGHNT, CDR2 YYREEE (reference sequence). This CDR3 is built from 15 residues. Trimming left V 1 base short and J 0 bases short, with 8 bases between. The CDR3 region has the DNA TGTGCCAGCAGCTTGATTGGGGGAGCCAAAAACATTCAGTACTTC. Translated, it gives CASSLIGGAKNIQYF.

This clone was counted a single time. V usage is TRBV5-1 and J usage is TRBJ2-7; 13 nucleotides align to TRBD2. With V trimmed by 4 bases and J by 6 bases, 4 bases remained unmatched. Looked up from germline, CDR1 is SGHRS and CDR2 is YFSETQ. The CDR3 extends over 14 amino acids. The CDR3 is CASSEGLAGTEQYF. CDR3 sequence (DNA): TGCGCCAGCAGCGAGGGACTAGCGGGGACCGAGCAGTACTTC. Filled out from reference TRBV5-1 and TRBJ2-7, the complete variable domain reads KAGVTQTPRYLIKTRGQQVTLSCSPISGHRSVSWYQQTPGQGLQFLFEYFSETQRNKGNFPGRFSGRQFSNSRSEMNVSTLELGDSALYLCASSEGLAGTEQYFGPGTRLTVT.

The chain carries TRBV27 and TRBJ2-7; 10 nucleotides match TRBD1. The CDR3 is made up of 15 amino acids. Germline V lookup: CDR1 MNHEY, CDR2 SMNVEV (reference sequence). After removal of 2 bases from V and 0 bases from J, the junction contained 1 base not matched to a gene. This CDR3 is CASSLDRGRSYEQYF. DNA of the CDR3: TGTGCCAGCAGTTTAGACAGGGGGCGCTCCTACGAGCAGTACTTC.

V and J are TRBV10-3 and TRBJ1-1; TRBD1 aligns across 8 bases. The CDR3 is 12 amino acids. CDR1 ENHRY and CDR2 SYGVKD come from the germline V gene. The junction had 4 bases not matched to a gene; V was cut back by 8 bases and J by 5 bases. The DNA of the CDR3 is TGTGCCATCGGACAGGGTGGGACTGAAGCTTTCTTT. Residues: CAIGQGGTEAFF.

The CDR3 loop reads CASTRGDTNTIYF. CDR3 DNA sequence: TGTGCCAGCACCAGGGGGGATACAAACACCATATATTTT. The gene calls are TRBV9 and TRBJ1-3; TRBD1 agrees at 7 bases. The CDR3 spans 13 residues. Germline V gene sequence: CDR1 SGDLS, CDR2 YYNGEE. V gave up 6 bases and J gave up 6 bases; unmatched junction bases: 6.

This rearrangement joins TRBV5-4 to TRBJ2-7, with D hard to call. This CDR3 has 13 residues. V was clipped by 3 bases and J by 3 bases, with 10 bases between them. Looked up from germline, CDR1 is SGHNT and CDR2 is YYREEE (reference sequence). CDR3 region: CASSSPYNYEQYF. In nucleotides, the CDR3 is TGTGCCAGCAGCTCACCGTACAACTACGAGCAGTACTTC.

The table lists this clone with a count of one. This rearrangement joins TRBV4-3 to TRBJ1-2; D unclear. This CDR3 region has 14 residues. The V gene's germline CDR1 is LGHNA and CDR2 YSLEER. Trimming cost V 2 bases and J 2 bases, with 9 bases left between them. The CDR3 protein is CASSQYALNYGYTF. The CDR3 nucleotides are TGCGCCAGCAGCCAATACGCCTTGAACTATGGCTACACCTTC.

The V call is TRBV9, the J call TRBJ2-1; 9 bases line up with TRBD1. J lost 9 bases, V lost 3 bases, and 10 bases had no gene match. Germline CDR1 SGDLS, CDR2 YYNGEE. The CDR3 has 15 amino acids. CDR3: CASSATGTGRIEQFF. The CDR3 nucleotides are TGTGCCAGCAGCGCAACCGGGACAGGGCGGATTGAGCAGTTCTTC.

The CDR3 DNA reads as TGTGCCAGCAGCCGGGCCGGGGAATCCCAAGAGACCCAGTACTTC. Its translation is CASSRAGESQETQYF. This chain joins TRBV7-2 and TRBJ2-5; the D gene is possibly TRBD2 (5 bases). Germline CDR1 reads SGHTA; CDR2 reads FQGNSA. V gave up 5 bases and J gave up 1 base, with 14 bases separating them. The CDR3 loop spans 15 amino acids.

The V call is TRBV9, the J call TRBJ1-1, with no clear D. CDR3 length equals 15 residues. The germline CDR1 and CDR2 sequences are SGDLS and YYNGEE. The V end lost 4 bases, the J end lost 7 bases, and 20 bases lay between the germline ends. The DNA of the CDR3 is TGTGCCAGCAGCCCGACGCACAGAGGATCTTATGAAGCTTTCTTT. Translation gives CASSPTHRGSYEAFF. Full variable domain (remainder filled in from reference TRBV9 and TRBJ1-1): DSGVTQTPKHLITATGQRVTLRCSPRSGDLSVYWYQQSLDQGLQFLIQYYNGEERAKGNILERFSAQQFPDLHSELNLSSLELGDSALYFCASSPTHRGSYEAFFGQGTRLTVV.

The chain combines TRBV3-1 (or the pseudogene TRBV3-2) with TRBJ2-5; a possible D gene is TRBD1 (6 bases). The germline V gene encodes CDR1 LGHDT and CDR2 YNNKEL (reference sequence). The CDR3 spans 13 residues. The V end was cut by 3 bases, the J end by 1 base, with 6 bases between. CDR3 DNA: TGTGCCAGCAGCCACAGGGGCCAAGAGACCCAGTACTTC. Protein product: CASSHRGQETQYF.

The CDR3 loop reads CASSSTGQGDGYTF. CDR3 sequence (DNA): TGTGCCAGCAGCTCCACCGGGCAGGGGGATGGCTACACCTTC. The J gene is TRBJ1-2, the V gene TRBV28, with TRBD1 identical over 7 bases. Germline V CDR1 and CDR2: MDHEN, SYDVKM. The CDR3 totals 14 residues. The J segment lost 6 bases and the V segment lost 6 bases, leaving 10 bases of the junction unmatched.

The chain combines TRBV7-3 with TRBJ1-6, with TRBD1 matching over 10 bases. The CDR3 consists of 14 residues. Germline V gene lookup returns CDR1 SGHTA and CDR2 FQGTGA. Trimming took 8 bases from V and 7 from J; bases not matched to a gene: 5. The CDR3 is CASGQTGGNSPLHF. The CDR3 region has the DNA TGTGCCAGCGGTCAGACAGGGGGCAATTCACCCCTCCACTTT.

J is TRBJ1-1 and V is TRBV5-1; a weak D match, TRBD1 (6 bases). Trimming left V 4 bases short and J 7 bases short, with 17 bases between. From germline, CDR1 is SGHRS and CDR2 YFSETQ. This CDR3 region has 14 residues. The CDR3 protein is CASSATGQGYEAFF. The CDR3, as DNA: TGCGCCAGCAGCGCGACGGGACAAGGCTATGAAGCTTTCTTT.

This chain joins TRBV5-4 and TRBJ2-7, with 8 nucleotides matching TRBD1. V trimming: 0 bases; J trimming: 3 bases; junction bases outside the gene matches: 5. This CDR3 contains 15 residues. Germline lookup yields CDR1 SGHNT and CDR2 YYREEE (reference sequence). The CDR3 here is CASSLGGQARYEQYF. CDR3 in DNA: TGTGCCAGCAGCTTGGGGGGACAGGCCCGCTACGAGCAGTACTTC.

The gene calls are TRBV5-6 and TRBJ1-5, with D perhaps matching TRBD1 (5 bases). This CDR3 comprises 16 residues. Trimming took off 4 bases at V and 0 bases at J, with 14 bases between the two ends. Germline V gene sequence: CDR1 SGHDT, CDR2 YYEEEE. The CDR3 protein is CASSLMTANSNQPQHF. CDR3 bases: TGTGCCAGCAGCCTCATGACAGCTAATAGCAATCAGCCCCAGCATTTT.

The chain joins TRBV11-2 to TRBJ2-1; the D is unclear. The germline V gene encodes CDR1 SGHAT and CDR2 FQNNGV. Deletions cut 1 base from V and 6 bases from J, with 4 bases between. The CDR3 loop spans 12 amino acids. CDR3 sequence reads: CASSLVSNEQFF. Written as DNA, the CDR3 is TGTGCCAGCAGCTTAGTATCCAATGAGCAGTTCTTC.

This chain joins TRBV23-1 and TRBJ2-7, with D unclear. TRBV23-1 belongs to the ORF category, with a function that is uncertain. Trimming shortened V by 2 bases and J by 6 bases, and 17 bases separated the two germline ends. The CDR3 consists of 15 residues. The CDR3 sequence: CASSQGVLGGCEQYF. The CDR3 DNA is TGCGCCAGCAGTCAAGGGGTCCTGGGCGGATGCGAGCAGTACTTC.

V is TRBV28 and J is TRBJ2-2; no clear D. V was clipped by 5 bases and J by 9 bases, with 19 bases between them. Germline-derived CDR1 and CDR2 are MDHEN and SYDVKM. The CDR3 has 15 amino acids. This chain's CDR3 is CASSAKTFKVRELFF. For the CDR3, the DNA is TGTGCCAGCAGTGCTAAGACGTTCAAGGTACGGGAGCTGTTTTTT. The full variable domain, in which reference TRBV28 and TRBJ2-2 provide the parts outside the CDR3, is DVKVTQSSRYLVKRTGEKVFLECVQDMDHENMFWYRQDPGLGLRLIYFSYDVKMKEKGDIPEGYSVSREKKERFSLILESASTNQTSMYLCASSAKTFKVRELFFGEGSRLTVL.

This clone was recorded once. The V and J genes are TRBV29-1 and TRBJ2-1; no reliable D call. CDR1 is SQVTM and CDR2 is ANQGSEA in the germline V gene. The V gene lost 2 bases and the J gene lost 7 bases, with 15 bases spanning the gap. The CDR3 length is 14 residues. The CDR3 region has the DNA TGCAGCGTTGAACGTCAGCCTGTTAGGAATGAGCAGTTCTTC. It is translated as CSVERQPVRNEQFF.

This chain connects TRBV29-1 to TRBJ2-1, with TRBD1 as a possible D gene (7 bases). Germline V gene sequence: CDR1 SQVTM, CDR2 ANQGSEA. The V and J ends lost 3 bases and 6 bases respectively, with 21 bases between them. This CDR3 spans 16 amino acids. CDR3 DNA: TGCAGCGTTGAGGGTCTGGCAGGGGGACTTCTCAATGAGCAGTTCTTC. Amino acids: CSVEGLAGGLLNEQFF.

This clone appeared a single time. This sequence joins TRBV6-2 or TRBV6-3 and TRBJ1-1; D gene unclear. This CDR3 spans 11 amino acids. Trimming shortened V by 6 bases and J by 3 bases, and 5 bases separated the two germline ends. Germline V gene sequence: CDR1 MNHEY, CDR2 SVGEGT. Here the CDR3 DNA reads TGTGCCAGCAGCTTCGACACTGAAGCTTTCTTT. The encoded protein is CASSFDTEAFF.

The gene calls are TRBV2 and TRBJ1-3, with D hard to call. This CDR3 comprises 15 residues. Trimming left V 8 bases short and J 0 bases short, with 14 bases between. In germline, CDR1 is SNHLY, CDR2 FYNNEI. In DNA form, the CDR3 reads TGTGCCAGCCTCCTAGACCGCTACTCTGGAAACACCATATATTTT. Translated: CASLLDRYSGNTIYF.